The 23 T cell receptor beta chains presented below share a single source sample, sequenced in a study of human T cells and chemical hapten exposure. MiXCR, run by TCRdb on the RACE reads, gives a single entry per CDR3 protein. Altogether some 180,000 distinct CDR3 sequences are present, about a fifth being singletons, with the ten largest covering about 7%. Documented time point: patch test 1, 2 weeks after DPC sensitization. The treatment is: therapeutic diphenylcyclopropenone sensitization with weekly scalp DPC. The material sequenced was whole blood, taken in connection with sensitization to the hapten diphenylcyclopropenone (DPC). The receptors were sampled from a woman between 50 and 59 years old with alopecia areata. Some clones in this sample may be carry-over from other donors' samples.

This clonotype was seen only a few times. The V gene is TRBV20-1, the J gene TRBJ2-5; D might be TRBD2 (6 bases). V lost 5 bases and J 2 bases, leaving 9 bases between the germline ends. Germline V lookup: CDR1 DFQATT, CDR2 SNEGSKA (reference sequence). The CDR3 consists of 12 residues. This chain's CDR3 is CSAYGGQETQYF. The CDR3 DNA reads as TGCAGTGCTTACGGGGGACAAGAGACCCAGTACTTC.

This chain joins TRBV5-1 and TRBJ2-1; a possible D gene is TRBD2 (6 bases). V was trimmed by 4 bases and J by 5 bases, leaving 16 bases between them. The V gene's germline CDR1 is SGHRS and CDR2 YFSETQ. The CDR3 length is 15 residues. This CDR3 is CASSRGGVRNNEQFF. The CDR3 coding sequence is TGCGCCAGCAGCCGTGGCGGGGTCCGAAACAATGAGCAGTTCTTC.

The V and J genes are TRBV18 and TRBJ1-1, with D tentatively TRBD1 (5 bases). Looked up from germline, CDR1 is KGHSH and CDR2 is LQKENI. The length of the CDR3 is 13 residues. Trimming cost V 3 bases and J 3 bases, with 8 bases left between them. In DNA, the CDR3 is TGTGCCAGCTCACCGTTCAGGGACACTGAAGCTTTCTTT. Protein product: CASSPFRDTEAFF.

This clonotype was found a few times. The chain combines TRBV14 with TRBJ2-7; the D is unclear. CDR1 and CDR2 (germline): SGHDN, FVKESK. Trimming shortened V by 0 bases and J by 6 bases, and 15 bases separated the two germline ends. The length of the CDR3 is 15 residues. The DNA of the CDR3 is TGTGCCAGCAGCCAAGATCCGCCCGGTATTAGCGAGCAGTACTTC. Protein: CASSQDPPGISEQYF. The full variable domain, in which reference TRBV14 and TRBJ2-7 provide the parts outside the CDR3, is EAGVTQFPSHSVIEKGQTVTLRCDPISGHDNLYWYRRVMGKEIKFLLHFVKESKQDESGMPNNRFLAERTGGTYSTLKVQPAELEDSGVYFCASSQDPPGISEQYFGPGTRLTVT.

The CDR3 DNA is TGCAGCGTCCGACCGGTAGGGGCGAACACTGAAGCTTTCTTT. This gives the protein CSVRPVGANTEAFF. V is TRBV29-1 and J is TRBJ1-1; weak D call: TRBD1 (5 bases). Looked up from germline, CDR1 is SQVTM and CDR2 is ANQGSEA. Trimming left V 6 bases short and J 1 base short, with 15 bases between. This CDR3 spans 14 amino acids. Full variable domain (rest looked up from reference TRBV29-1 and TRBJ1-1): SAVISQKPSRDICQRGTSLTIQCQVDSQVTMMFWYRQQPGQSLTLIATANQGSEATYESGFVIDKFPISRPNLTFSTLTVSNMSPEDSSIYLCSVRPVGANTEAFFGQGTRLTVV.

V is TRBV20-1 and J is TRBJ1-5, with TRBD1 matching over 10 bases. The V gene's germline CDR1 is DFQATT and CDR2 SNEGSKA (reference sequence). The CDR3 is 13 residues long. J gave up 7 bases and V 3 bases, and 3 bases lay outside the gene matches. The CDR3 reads CSASGTGEQPQHF. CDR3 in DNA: TGCAGTGCTAGCGGGACAGGGGAACAGCCCCAGCATTTT.

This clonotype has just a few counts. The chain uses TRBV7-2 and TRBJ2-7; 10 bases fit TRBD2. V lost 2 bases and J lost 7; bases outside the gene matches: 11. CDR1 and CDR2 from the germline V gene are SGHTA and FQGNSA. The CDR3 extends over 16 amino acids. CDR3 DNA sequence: TGTGCCAGCAGCTTAATCGGGCTAGCGGGAGTTGGGGAGCAGTACTTC. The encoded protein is CASSLIGLAGVGEQYF. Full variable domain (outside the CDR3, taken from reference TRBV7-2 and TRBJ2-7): GAGVSQSPSNKVTEKGKDVELRCDPISGHTALYWYRQSLGQGLEFLIYFQGNSAPDKSGLPSDRFSAERTGGSVSTLTIQRTQQEDSAVYLCASSLIGLAGVGEQYFGPGTRLTVT.

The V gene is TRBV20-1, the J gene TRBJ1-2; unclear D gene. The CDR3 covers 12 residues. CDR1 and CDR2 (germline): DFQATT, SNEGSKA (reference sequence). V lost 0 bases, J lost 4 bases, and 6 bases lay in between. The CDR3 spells CSARDFGYGYTF. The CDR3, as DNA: TGCAGTGCTAGAGATTTTGGCTATGGCTACACCTTC.

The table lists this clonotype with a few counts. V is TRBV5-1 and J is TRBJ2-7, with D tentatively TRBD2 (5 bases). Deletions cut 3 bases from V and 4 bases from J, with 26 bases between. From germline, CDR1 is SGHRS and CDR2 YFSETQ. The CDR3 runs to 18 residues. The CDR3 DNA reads TGCGCCAGCAGCTCGAATCCTAGCAGAGGTTCCTCCGTGTACGAGCAGTACTTC. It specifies CASSSNPSRGSSVYEQYF.

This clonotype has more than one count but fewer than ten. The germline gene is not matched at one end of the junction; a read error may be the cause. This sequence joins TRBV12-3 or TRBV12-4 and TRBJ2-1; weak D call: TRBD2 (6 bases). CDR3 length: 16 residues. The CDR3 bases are TGTGCCAGCAGCTTAGGAGGGCCCATGTCCTACAATGAGCAGTTCTTC. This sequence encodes CASSLGGPMSYNEQFF.

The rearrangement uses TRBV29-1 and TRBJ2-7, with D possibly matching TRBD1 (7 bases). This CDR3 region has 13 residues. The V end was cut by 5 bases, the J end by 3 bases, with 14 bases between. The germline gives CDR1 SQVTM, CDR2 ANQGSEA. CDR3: CSVRGTAIYEQYF. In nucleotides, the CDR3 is TGCAGCGTTCGCGGGACAGCTATCTACGAGCAGTACTTC.

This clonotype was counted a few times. The CDR3 here is CASSPSGADVTDTQYF. The CDR3 DNA reads TGTGCCAGCAGCCCCTCTGGGGCAGATGTCACAGATACGCAGTATTTT. J is TRBJ2-3 and V is TRBV6-2 or TRBV6-3; TRBD1 might be the D (5 bases). Trimming left V 6 bases short and J 2 bases short, with 18 bases between. Per the germline V gene, CDR1 is MNHEY and CDR2 is SVGEGT. The CDR3 contains 16 residues.

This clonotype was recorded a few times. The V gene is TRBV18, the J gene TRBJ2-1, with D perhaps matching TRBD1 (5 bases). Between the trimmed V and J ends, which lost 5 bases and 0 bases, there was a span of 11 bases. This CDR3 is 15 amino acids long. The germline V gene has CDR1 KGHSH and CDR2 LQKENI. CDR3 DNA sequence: TGTGCCAGCTCATCCAGGGTGCTCTCCTACAATGAGCAGTTCTTC. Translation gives CASSSRVLSYNEQFF.

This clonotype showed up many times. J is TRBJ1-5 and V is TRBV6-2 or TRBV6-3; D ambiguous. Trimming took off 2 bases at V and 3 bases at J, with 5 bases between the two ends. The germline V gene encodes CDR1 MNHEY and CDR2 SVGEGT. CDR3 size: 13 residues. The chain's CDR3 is CASSYVPNQPQHF. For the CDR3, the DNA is TGTGCCAGCAGTTACGTCCCCAATCAGCCCCAGCATTTT.

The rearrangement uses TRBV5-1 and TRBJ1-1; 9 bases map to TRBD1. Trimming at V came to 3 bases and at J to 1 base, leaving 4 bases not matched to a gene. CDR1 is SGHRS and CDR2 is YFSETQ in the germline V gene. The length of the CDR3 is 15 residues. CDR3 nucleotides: TGCGCCAGCAGCTGGGGACAGGGAAAGAACACTGAAGCTTTCTTT. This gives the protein CASSWGQGKNTEAFF.

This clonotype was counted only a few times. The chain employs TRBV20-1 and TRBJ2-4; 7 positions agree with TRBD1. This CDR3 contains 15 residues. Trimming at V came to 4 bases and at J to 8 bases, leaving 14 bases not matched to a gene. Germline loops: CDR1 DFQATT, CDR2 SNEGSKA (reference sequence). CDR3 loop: CSANTGASPWDIQYF. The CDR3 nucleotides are TGCAGTGCTAATACAGGGGCGTCCCCTTGGGACATTCAGTACTTC.

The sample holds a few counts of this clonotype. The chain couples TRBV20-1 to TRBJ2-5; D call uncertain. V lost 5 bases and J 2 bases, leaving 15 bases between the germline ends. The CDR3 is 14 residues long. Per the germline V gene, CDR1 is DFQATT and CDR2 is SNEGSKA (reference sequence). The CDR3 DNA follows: TGCAGTGCTCCCCCGTCCCCTGGGCAAGAGACCCAGTACTTC. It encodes CSAPPSPGQETQYF.

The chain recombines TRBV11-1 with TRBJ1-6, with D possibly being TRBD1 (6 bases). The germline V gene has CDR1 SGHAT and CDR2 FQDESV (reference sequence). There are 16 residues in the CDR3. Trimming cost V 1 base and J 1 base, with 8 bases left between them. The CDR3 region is CASSLEGGSYNSPLHF. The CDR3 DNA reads TGTGCCAGCAGCTTAGAAGGGGGTTCCTATAATTCACCCCTCCACTTT.

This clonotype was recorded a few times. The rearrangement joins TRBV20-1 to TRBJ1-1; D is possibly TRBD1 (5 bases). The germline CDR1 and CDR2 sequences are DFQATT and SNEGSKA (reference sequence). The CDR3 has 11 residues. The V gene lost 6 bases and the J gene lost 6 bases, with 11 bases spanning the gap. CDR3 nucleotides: TGCAGTGCGGATACGGGGGCTGAAGCTTTCTTT. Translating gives CSADTGAEAFF.

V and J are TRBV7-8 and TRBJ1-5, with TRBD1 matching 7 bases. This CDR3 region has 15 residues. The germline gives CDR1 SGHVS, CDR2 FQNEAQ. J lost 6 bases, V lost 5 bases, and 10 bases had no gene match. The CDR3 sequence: CASSPRGGAGQPQHF. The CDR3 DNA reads TGTGCCAGCAGCCCGAGAGGGGGCGCGGGTCAGCCCCAGCATTTT. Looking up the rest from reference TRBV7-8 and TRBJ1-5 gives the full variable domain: GAGVSQSPRYKVAKRGQDVALRCDPISGHVSLFWYQQALGQGPEFLTYFQNEAQLDKSGLPSDRFFAERPEGSVSTLKIQRTQQEDSAVYLCASSPRGGAGQPQHFGDGTRLSIL.

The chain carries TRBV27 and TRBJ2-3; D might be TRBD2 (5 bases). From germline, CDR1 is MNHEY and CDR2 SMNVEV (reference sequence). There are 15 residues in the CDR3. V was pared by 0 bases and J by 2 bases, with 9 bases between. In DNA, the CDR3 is TGTGCCAGCAGTTTATCGCCGGGATCCACAGATACGCAGTATTTT. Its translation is CASSLSPGSTDTQYF.

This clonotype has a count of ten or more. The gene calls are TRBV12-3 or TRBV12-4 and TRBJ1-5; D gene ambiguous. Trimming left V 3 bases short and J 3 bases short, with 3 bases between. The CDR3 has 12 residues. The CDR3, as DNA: TGTGCCAGCAGTTTCATCAATCAGCCCCAGCATTTT. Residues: CASSFINQPQHF.

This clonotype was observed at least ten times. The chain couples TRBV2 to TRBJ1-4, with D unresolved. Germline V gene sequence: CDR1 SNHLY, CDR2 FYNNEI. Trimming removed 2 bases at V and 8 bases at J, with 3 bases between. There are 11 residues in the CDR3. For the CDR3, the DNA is TGTGCCAGCAGTGAATCAGAAAAACTGTTTTTT. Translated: CASSESEKLFF.